This entry lists 22 T cell receptor beta chains sequenced from one sample in a study of somatic mutations in cytotoxic T cells in rheumatoid arthritis. Method: immunoSEQ multiplex PCR; TCRdb's copy keeps in-frame clones and lacks some. This sample has about 20,000 clones, with roughly nine tenths found just once. The source material was CD8+ T cells sorted from blood. The origin of the receptors is a man aged 35-49 years in good health.

The gene calls are TRBV25-1 and TRBJ2-7; weak D call: TRBD2 (5 bases). Deletions cut 3 bases from V and 6 bases from J, with 15 bases between. The V gene's germline CDR1 is MGHDK and CDR2 SYGVNS. The CDR3 length is 14 residues. The CDR3 nucleotides read TGTGCCAGCAGTGACTCGGGGAGCTCGCCCGAGCAGTACTTC. Amino acids: CASSDSGSSPEQYF.

V is TRBV28 and J is TRBJ1-6, with 9 bases that match TRBD1. Per the germline V gene, CDR1 is MDHEN and CDR2 is SYDVKM. The CDR3 runs 17 residues. J was trimmed by 4 bases and V by 6 bases; bases with no gene match: 10. The CDR3 bases are TGTGCCAGCAGCCTCCCGGGGACAGGGATTTATAATTCACCCCTCCACTTT. Its translation: CASSLPGTGIYNSPLHF.

As concerns this clone: Other DNA sequences within the sample encode an identical CDR3. V and J are TRBV4-2 and TRBJ1-4; weak D call: TRBD1 (5 bases). There are 15 residues in the CDR3. V was cut by 1 base and J by 8 bases, with 14 bases left in between. The germline CDR1 and CDR2 sequences are LGHNA and YNFKEQ. The CDR3 nucleotides read TGTGCCAGCAGCCAAGCGCGACAGCAACACGAAAAACTGTTTTTT. Protein sequence: CASSQARQQHEKLFF.

This CDR3 is CASSPRTGQETQYF. Here the CDR3 DNA reads TGTGCCAGCAGCCCGAGGACAGGGCAAGAGACCCAGTACTTC. The V gene is TRBV7-9, the J gene TRBJ2-5; 8 positions match TRBD1. This CDR3 comprises 14 residues. After removal of 5 bases from V and 2 bases from J, the junction contained 4 bases not matched to a gene. CDR1 and CDR2 from the germline V gene are SEHNR and FQNEAQ (reference sequence). Variable domain in full (rest from reference TRBV7-9 and TRBJ2-5): DTGVSQNPRHKITKRGQNVTFRCDPISEHNRLYWYRQTLGQGPEFLTYFQNEAQLEKSRLLSDRFSAERPKGSFSTLEIQRTEQGDSAMYLCASSPRTGQETQYFGPGTRLLVL.

The chain has TRBV5-6 and TRBJ2-7; 7 positions match TRBD2. Per the germline V gene, CDR1 is SGHDT and CDR2 is YYEEEE. The CDR3 spans 15 residues. The V and J ends lost 0 bases and 0 bases, in that order; junction bases with no gene match: 3. This chain's CDR3 is CASSLASGISYEQYF. DNA of the CDR3: TGTGCCAGCAGCTTGGCAAGCGGGATCTCCTACGAGCAGTACTTC.

This chain uses TRBV28 with TRBJ1-2; D ambiguous. The CDR3 extends over 13 amino acids. Germline CDR1 and CDR2: MDHEN and SYDVKM. Trimming left V 2 bases short and J 3 bases short, with 7 bases between. CDR3 sequence reads: CASSLGFYYGYTF. CDR3 DNA: TGTGCCAGCAGTTTAGGGTTTTACTATGGCTACACCTTC.

CDR3 bases: TGTGCCAGCAGTTCGGTGGGACAGACCTACGAGCAGTACTTC. This sequence encodes CASSSVGQTYEQYF. The chain is built from TRBV6-5 and TRBJ2-7; 7 nucleotides agree with TRBD1. The V gene end was trimmed by 4 bases and the J gene end by 2 bases; junction bases not matched to a gene: 5. CDR3 length: 14 amino acids. Per germline, CDR1 MNHEY and CDR2 SVGAGI.

V gene TRBV11-3 combines with J gene TRBJ2-7; D possibly matches TRBD1 or TRBD2 (5 bases each). Germline CDR1 and CDR2: SGHNT and YENEEA. V lost 5 bases to trimming and J lost 3 bases, with 11 bases between them. The CDR3 extends over 13 amino acids. The CDR3 here is CASSLRDGYEQYF. DNA for the CDR3: TGTGCCAGCAGCCTACGGGACGGCTACGAGCAGTACTTC.

The CDR3 DNA is TGTGCCAGCAGCCCTCCTTCACTAGCGGCATACGAAGATACGCAGTATTTT. Encoded protein: CASSPPSLAAYEDTQYF. V usage is TRBV5-6 and J usage is TRBJ2-3; 8 bases are shared with TRBD2. CDR1 is SGHDT and CDR2 is YYEEEE in the germline V gene. CDR3 length: 17 residues. The V segment lost 4 bases and the J segment 5 bases; nucleotides outside the gene matches: 15. Filled out from reference TRBV5-6 and TRBJ2-3, the complete variable domain reads DAGVTQSPTHLIKTRGQQVTLRCSPKSGHDTVSWYQQALGQGPQFIFQYYEEEERQRGNFPDRFSGHQFPNYSSELNVNALLLGDSALYLCASSPPSLAAYEDTQYFGPGTRLTVL.

The chain couples TRBV7-9 to TRBJ1-1; the D is unclear. Germline V gene lookup returns CDR1 SEHNR and CDR2 FQNEAQ (reference sequence). The CDR3 length is 13 residues. The V end was cut by 1 base, the J end by 1 base, with 4 bases between. The CDR3, as DNA: TGTGCCAGCAGCTTAGGGAGGAACACTGAAGCTTTCTTT. It specifies CASSLGRNTEAFF.

This clone occurred a few times. The V gene is TRBV4-3, the J gene TRBJ2-7; the D gene is possibly TRBD2 (5 bases). The germline gives CDR1 LGHNA, CDR2 YSLEER. CDR3 size: 15 residues. The V end was cut by 1 base, the J end by 0 bases, with 10 bases between. DNA of the CDR3: TGCGCCAGCAGCCAAGTCGTTGCGGGCTCCTACGAGCAGTACTTC. Translating it yields CASSQVVAGSYEQYF.

The chain has TRBV2 and TRBJ2-3; D unclear. The CDR3 is made up of 16 amino acids. CDR1 SNHLY and CDR2 FYNNEI come from the germline V gene. V shed 5 bases and J shed 1 base, with 16 bases lying between them. The CDR3 region has the DNA TGTGCCAGCAGTCCATGGGGTTTGTCCGGCACAGATACGCAGTATTTT. This translates into CASSPWGLSGTDTQYF.

The chain carries TRBV4-1 and TRBJ1-1; D possibly corresponds to TRBD1 (5 bases). The germline V gene encodes CDR1 MGHRA and CDR2 YSYEKL. The V gene lost 0 bases and the J gene lost 3 bases, with 8 bases spanning the gap. The CDR3 totals 14 residues. CDR3 DNA: TGCGCCAGCAGCCAAGAGTGGGACTACACTGAAGCTTTCTTT. Amino acid sequence: CASSQEWDYTEAFF.

This chain uses TRBV28 with TRBJ1-2; 7 bases are shared with TRBD1. This CDR3 comprises 15 residues. Germline CDR1 and CDR2: MDHEN and SYDVKM. J was trimmed by 6 bases and V by 6 bases; bases with no gene match: 13. The DNA of the CDR3 is TGTGCCAGCAGCCCCGTAGGGGGCGGCGGGGATGGCTACACCTTC. Translated: CASSPVGGGGDGYTF.

This clone has a single count. The genes are TRBV28 and TRBJ1-1; D uncertain. CDR3 length: 12 residues. The germline CDR1 and CDR2 sequences are MDHEN and SYDVKM. Trimming removed 3 bases from V and 4 bases from J, with 6 bases in between. The CDR3 DNA reads as TGTGCCAGCAGTTTTTGGGGCACTGAAGCTTTCTTT. Its translation: CASSFWGTEAFF.

The gene calls are TRBV10-2 and TRBJ2-3; D remains ambiguous. V was clipped by 8 bases and J by 0 bases, with 21 bases between them. The CDR3 loop spans 17 amino acids. CDR1 is WSHSY and CDR2 is SAAADI in the germline V gene. This chain's CDR3 is CASGYIPRYSSTDTQYF. CDR3 bases: TGCGCCAGCGGTTATATCCCGCGGTACTCTAGCACAGATACGCAGTATTTT.

This chain joins TRBV11-3 and TRBJ2-3, with 10 bases that match TRBD1. The CDR3 length is 14 residues. After removal of 5 bases from V and 5 bases from J, the junction contained 4 bases not matched to a gene. Germline CDR1 and CDR2: SGHNT and YENEEA. DNA for the CDR3: TGTGCCAGCAGCGCCCGGACAGGGGGAGATACGCAGTATTTT. Residues: CASSARTGGDTQYF.

The chain joins TRBV27 to TRBJ2-7; D is uncertain. Trimming took off 3 bases at V and 2 bases at J, with 8 bases between the two ends. Germline assignment: CDR1 MNHEY and CDR2 SMNVEV (reference sequence). The CDR3 has 13 amino acids. CDR3 amino acids: CASSLGSTYEQYF. The DNA of the CDR3 is TGTGCCAGCAGTTTGGGCAGCACCTACGAGCAGTACTTC.

This clone was detected only once. This chain links TRBV7-2 with TRBJ2-7, with a possible D match to TRBD2 (5 bases). CDR1 is SGHTA and CDR2 is FQGNSA in the germline V gene. The CDR3 has 13 residues. V was trimmed by 1 base and J by 3 bases, leaving 7 bases between them. Here the CDR3 DNA reads TGTGCCAGCAGCTTAGATGACTACTACGAGCAGTACTTC. This encodes CASSLDDYYEQYF.

The sample holds a few counts of this clone. V is TRBV29-1 and J is TRBJ1-2, with TRBD1 as a possible D gene (6 bases). Per germline, CDR1 SQVTM and CDR2 ANQGSEA. V lost 2 bases and J lost 7, with 8 bases in between. CDR3 size: 11 residues. The CDR3, as DNA: TGCAGCGTTGAAACAGGGAGTGGCTACACCTTC. As protein: CSVETGSGYTF. The full variable domain, rest sourced from reference TRBV29-1 and TRBJ1-2, is SAVISQKPSRDICQRGTSLTIQCQVDSQVTMMFWYRQQPGQSLTLIATANQGSEATYESGFVIDKFPISRPNLTFSTLTVSNMSPEDSSIYLCSVETGSGYTFGSGTRLTVV.

The rearrangement links TRBV9 to TRBJ1-5; D might be TRBD1 (6 bases). Germline V gene lookup returns CDR1 SGDLS and CDR2 YYNGEE. V dropped 0 bases and J dropped 7 bases, with 8 bases sitting between them. This CDR3 has 13 residues. CDR3 coding DNA: TGTGCCAGCAGCGTAGGCAGGGGCCAGCCCCAGCATTTT. Its protein is CASSVGRGQPQHF.

The V call is TRBV30, the J call TRBJ1-4; TRBD1 matches at 7 bases. Looked up from germline, CDR1 is GTSNPN and CDR2 is SVGIG (reference sequence). V gave up 3 bases and J gave up 6 bases; unmatched junction bases: 10. The CDR3 totals 15 residues. This CDR3 is CAWSWGAGGYEKLFF. In DNA, the CDR3 is TGTGCCTGGAGCTGGGGCGCAGGGGGGTATGAAAAACTGTTTTTT.